Presented here are 20 T cell receptor beta chains from one specimen sequenced in a study of blood T cell repertoires in COVID-19. The protocol was immunoSEQ multiplex PCR, while the TCRdb copy is restricted to in-frame clones and leaves out a portion. Found here are about 130,000 clones, around 80% of them singletons; the top ten hold 12%. Sequencing used peripheral blood. These receptors all stem from a woman between 55 and 75 years old with acute or convalescent COVID-19.

This chain joins TRBV9 and TRBJ1-6; the D is unclear. The CDR3 has 14 residues. V lost 2 bases, J lost 7 bases, and 10 bases lay in between. Germline V gives CDR1 SGDLS, CDR2 YYNGEE. CDR3 in amino acids: CASSVEVGNSPLHF. The CDR3 nucleotides are TGTGCCAGCAGCGTCGAGGTCGGGAATTCACCCCTCCACTTT.

V usage is TRBV7-9 and J usage is TRBJ2-5; D might be TRBD1 or TRBD2, each matching 5 bases. This CDR3 is 12 amino acids long. Trimming removed 5 bases from V and 5 bases from J, with 9 bases in between. Germline values: CDR1 SEHNR, CDR2 FQNEAQ (reference sequence). DNA of the CDR3: TGTGCCAGCAGCAGGGGAGAGGAGACCCAGTACTTC. Its protein product is CASSRGEETQYF.

This chain connects TRBV6-1 to TRBJ2-7, with D perhaps TRBD2 (7 bases). The V end lost 4 bases, the J end lost 3 bases, and 25 bases lay between the germline ends. Germline CDR1 reads MNHNS; CDR2 reads SASEGT. This CDR3 region has 18 residues. CDR3 bases: TGTGCCAGCAGTGTAGGGGGGGATTTCCCCCTCACCGGCTACGAGCAGTACTTC. It yields the protein CASSVGGDFPLTGYEQYF.

The rearrangement joins TRBV19 to TRBJ1-1; D is possibly TRBD1 (5 bases). V lost 7 bases, J lost 1 base, and 10 bases lay in between. Germline CDR1 and CDR2: LNHDA and SQIVND (reference sequence). The CDR3 is made up of 13 amino acids. CDR3 protein: CASMSRENTEAFF. The CDR3 coding sequence is TGTGCCAGTATGAGCAGGGAGAACACTGAAGCTTTCTTT.

The rearrangement uses TRBV4-1 and TRBJ2-5; TRBD1 agrees at 7 bases. The V and J ends lost 5 bases and 5 bases, in that order; junction bases with no gene match: 14. CDR3 length: 16 residues. The germline CDR1 and CDR2 sequences are MGHRA and YSYEKL. Here the CDR3 reads CASSSLPTGKRETQYF. Here the CDR3 DNA reads TGCGCCAGCAGCTCCCTCCCGACAGGGAAGCGGGAGACCCAGTACTTC.

This rearrangement joins TRBV3-1 (or the pseudogene TRBV3-2) to TRBJ2-7, with D possibly matching TRBD1 (6 bases). Germline loops: CDR1 LGHDT, CDR2 YNNKEL (reference sequence). The CDR3 contains 13 residues. Trimming left V 5 bases short and J 5 bases short, with 13 bases between. CDR3 nucleotides: TGTGCCAGCAGCGGATCCCCAGGGGACGAGCAGTACGTC. This codes for CASSGSPGDEQYV.

V usage is TRBV10-1 and J usage is TRBJ1-2; 10 bases fit TRBD1. The CDR3 has 13 amino acids. Looked up from germline, CDR1 is WNHNN and CDR2 is SYGVQD (reference sequence). V lost 6 bases to trimming and J lost 8 bases; unmatched junction nucleotides: 6. CDR3 in amino acids: CASSPGQGEGYTF. CDR3 nucleotides: TGCGCCAGCAGCCCCGGACAGGGGGAAGGCTACACCTTC.

The rearrangement joins TRBV7-8 to TRBJ1-2; D not certain. With 5 bases removed from V and 1 base from J, the gap between germline ends came to 8 bases. Per germline, CDR1 SGHVS and CDR2 FQNEAQ. This CDR3 has 13 amino acids. CDR3 DNA: TGTGCCAGCAGCCCTCCAGATAACTATGGCTACACCTTC. Protein product: CASSPPDNYGYTF.

The chain couples TRBV7-2 to TRBJ2-1; 8 nucleotides match TRBD2. V was clipped by 1 base and J by 2 bases; unmatched bases: 4. CDR1 SGHTA and CDR2 FQGNSA come from the germline V gene. This CDR3 region has 16 residues. The CDR3, as DNA: TGTGCCAGCAGCTTAGGAGGGACTAGGGCCTACAATGAGCAGTTCTTC. Residues: CASSLGGTRAYNEQFF.

This clone was recorded once. The V call is TRBV9, the J call TRBJ1-4; D uncertain. V lost 3 bases, J lost 4 bases, and 16 bases lay in between. The CDR3 runs 16 residues. Germline V lookup: CDR1 SGDLS, CDR2 YYNGEE. The CDR3 coding sequence is TGTGCCAGCAGCGCCTCGGGGTCGAGAGTTAATGAAAAACTGTTTTTT. Translation gives CASSASGSRVNEKLFF.

V gene TRBV24-1 combines with J gene TRBJ1-2; D uncertain. Trimming left V 4 bases short and J 1 base short, with 3 bases between. The CDR3 extends over 12 amino acids. The germline gives CDR1 KGHDR, CDR2 SFDVKD. The CDR3 is CATSDFNYGYTF. CDR3 coding DNA: TGTGCCACCAGTGACTTTAACTATGGCTACACCTTC.

The chain carries TRBV11-2 and TRBJ1-1; D not certain. This CDR3 has 13 residues. V was shortened by 1 base and J by 9 bases, with 12 bases between the two germline ends. CDR1 is SGHAT and CDR2 is FQNNGV in the germline V gene. CDR3 residues: CASSLGAGVKAFF. In nucleotides, the CDR3 is TGTGCCAGCAGCTTAGGAGCAGGTGTCAAAGCTTTCTTT.

This chain uses TRBV2 with TRBJ2-5; perhaps TRBD1 as D (5 bases). The V gene lost 7 bases and the J gene lost 5 bases, with 23 bases spanning the gap. This CDR3 spans 16 amino acids. CDR1 SNHLY and CDR2 FYNNEI come from the germline V gene. The CDR3 nucleotides read TGTGCCAGCACCCAAGGGGATCTATCCTACTCGGAGACCCAGTACTTC. Amino acid sequence: CASTQGDLSYSETQYF.

The chain has TRBV14 and TRBJ2-3, with D unclear. Germline values: CDR1 SGHDN, CDR2 FVKESK. V was shortened by 0 bases and J by 2 bases, with 15 bases between the two germline ends. The CDR3 loop spans 17 amino acids. CDR3 loop: CASSQDLRVRLTDTQYF. DNA of the CDR3: TGTGCCAGCAGCCAAGATTTACGGGTCAGACTCACAGATACGCAGTATTTT.

The gene calls are TRBV5-1 and TRBJ2-3; TRBD1 agrees at 9 bases. The CDR3 is 15 amino acids. The germline CDR1 and CDR2 sequences are SGHRS and YFSETQ. The junction had 8 bases not matched to a gene; V was cut back by 6 bases and J by 3 bases. The CDR3 loop is CASNRGDRETDTQYF. CDR3 sequence (DNA): TGCGCCAGCAATCGAGGGGACAGGGAAACAGATACGCAGTATTTT.

The rearrangement links TRBV4-1 to TRBJ2-7; TRBD2 is a possible D gene (5 bases). Trimming cost V 3 bases and J 2 bases, with 20 bases left between them. The CDR3 is 17 amino acids. CDR1 is MGHRA and CDR2 is YSYEKL in the germline V gene. This CDR3 is CASSQSDFGLSTYEQYF. The CDR3 DNA sequence: TGCGCCAGCAGCCAGAGTGATTTTGGACTCTCAACCTACGAGCAGTACTTC.

This clone has just one count. The rearrangement joins TRBV29-1 to TRBJ1-1, with 9 bases matching TRBD1. The CDR3 contains 15 residues. The V gene's germline CDR1 is SQVTM and CDR2 ANQGSEA. With 1 base clipped from V and 4 bases from J, the junction kept 7 bases outside the gene matches. The CDR3 DNA follows: TGCAGCGTTGAAGTCTGGCGGGACAGGGTCACTGAAGCTTTCTTT. Its protein product is CSVEVWRDRVTEAFF.

CDR3 DNA: TGTGCCTGGAGGACCCGGTGGGACAGGGGGAACACTGAAGCTTTCTTT. Its translation is CAWRTRWDRGNTEAFF. The chain links TRBV30 to TRBJ1-1, with 10 bases fitting TRBD1. V dropped 3 bases and J dropped 1; count of bases not matched to a gene: 8. This CDR3 has 16 residues. Germline V CDR1 and CDR2: GTSNPN, SVGIG (reference sequence).

The chain joins TRBV19 to TRBJ2-7, with TRBD1 matching 12 bases. The CDR3 contains 14 residues. Per germline, CDR1 LNHDA and CDR2 SQIVND (reference sequence). J lost 12 bases, V lost 1 base, and 7 bases had no gene match. In DNA form, the CDR3 reads TGTGCCAGTAGTATAGCGACGGGACAGGGGGCAATGTACTTC. This sequence encodes CASSIATGQGAMYF.

This clone occurred once. The rearrangement joins TRBV5-8 to TRBJ1-5; perhaps TRBD1 as D (5 bases). Germline loops: CDR1 SGHTS, CDR2 YDEGEE. The CDR3 runs 15 residues. The germline V and J ends were trimmed by 4 bases and 0 bases, with 11 bases remaining between them. CDR3 bases: TGTGCCAGCAGCCCCACAGGCTATAGCAATCAGCCCCAGCATTTT. This translates into CASSPTGYSNQPQHF.